This T cell receptor (beta chain) appears in the sequencing data of a study of PD-1 blockade in classical Hodgkin lymphoma. Regarding this clone: Its antigen is as yet unknown.

Points from the study as a whole: In CD4+ cells, TCR diversity went up significantly by C4D1, but in CD8+ cells it did not.

This CDR3 has 15 amino acids. Germline V gene lookup returns CDR1 SGDLS and CDR2 YYNGEE. Trimming shortened V by 2 bases and J by 2 bases, and 14 bases separated the two germline ends. Some clones are missing from TCRdb's copy, which holds only in-frame ones; the method was immunoSEQ multiplex PCR. Of about 14,000 clones in the sample, just under 80% are singletons; the top ten hold about 24%. No patient escaped relapse after autologous stem cell transplantation, and brentuximab vedotin exposure varied. When best responses were assessed, they were complete response, partial response or progressive disease.

This specimen was peripheral blood mononuclear cells (PBMCs), taken at baseline. The gene calls are TRBV9 and TRBJ2-7, with D unresolved. This clonotype originated in a human donor with classical Hodgkin lymphoma. The CDR3 nucleotides read TGTGCCAGCAGCGTCCGTCTAACAGTAACCTACGAGCAGTACTTC. Translation: CASSVRLTVTYEQYF.